Listed below are T cell receptor beta chains from one sample, sequenced in a study of T cells in Graves' hyperthyroidism and ophthalmopathy. TCRdb analysed the multiplex PCR reads with MiXCR anew, one entry per CDR3 protein. The sample contains 450,000 to 650,000 distinct CDR3 sequences, less than 25% of which appear only once. What was sequenced was blood. These receptors originate from a man between 18 and 35 years old with Graves' hyperthyroidism. Each CDR3 is given with its conserved first and last residue. The D gene is left open where the match is weak.

v_gene,j_gene,d_gene,CDR3aa
TRBV6-2/TRBV6-3,TRBJ2-2,.,CASSPAWAGELFF
TRBV9,TRBJ1-2,.,CASSVGGVANYGYTF
TRBV15,TRBJ2-7,.,CATSRDPGTTYEQYF
TRBV6-1,TRBJ2-5,.,CASRWNIQETQYF
TRBV3-1,TRBJ2-2,.,CASSQDAARHGELFF
TRBV7-9,TRBJ2-7,TRBD2,CASRTGGALTYEQYF
TRBV2,TRBJ1-1,.,CASSGKGANTEAFF
TRBV29-1,TRBJ1-1,.,CSATELNTEAFF
TRBV28,TRBJ2-7,TRBD1,CASSPGQGTTYEQYF
TRBV2,TRBJ2-7,.,CASREGQSYEQYF
TRBV20-1,TRBJ2-7,.,CSAGGGQYYEQYF
TRBV12-3/TRBV12-4,TRBJ1-1,.,CASSFGGPWTEAFF
TRBV7-9,TRBJ2-7,.,CASSTQDLNEQYF
TRBV20-1,TRBJ1-2,TRBD1,CSASGGQGYDYTF
TRBV6-4,TRBJ1-2,.,CASSDETGTSSLGRNDGYTF
TRBV12-3/TRBV12-4,TRBJ2-6,TRBD2,CASSPRGGGSGANVLTF
TRBV20-1,TRBJ2-7,.,CSARGAAAYEQYF
TRBV18,TRBJ2-5,.,CAKRDRRETQYF
TRBV20-1,TRBJ1-5,.,CSARDPGGNQPQHF
TRBV7-3,TRBJ2-7,TRBD1,CASSTGQGTEQYF
TRBV19,TRBJ1-1,.,CASKSSRMNTEAFF
TRBV6-1,TRBJ2-2,.,CASSEYRRLYGDLFF
TRBV18,TRBJ1-5,TRBD1,CASSSSGQLSNQPQHF
TRBV10-2,TRBJ1-5,.,CASTSGHVNQPQHF
TRBV6-2/TRBV6-3,TRBJ1-2,.,CASGYKSAGWPHTF
TRBV12-3/TRBV12-4,TRBJ2-5,.,CASSLGLMGAGETQYF
TRBV6-1,TRBJ1-2,.,CASRQTGSYYGYTF
TRBV30,TRBJ1-1,.,CAWRYGLNTEAFF
TRBV5-1,TRBJ2-5,TRBD1,CASSLVQGGQETQYF
TRBV27,TRBJ1-2,.,CASSFGQAGGYTF
TRBV27,TRBJ2-7,TRBD2,CASSGWGGSYEQYF
TRBV28,TRBJ1-2,.,CASSFGQAPRYTF
TRBV28,TRBJ2-7,.,CASSSRSGGEYF
TRBV2,TRBJ2-5,.,CASVIRLQEPQETQYF
TRBV6-5,TRBJ2-3,TRBD2,CASSFLPGGGGDTQYF
TRBV27,TRBJ2-5,.,CASSQGTWEGETQYF
TRBV30,TRBJ1-1,.,CAWSKPAEAFF
TRBV7-8,TRBJ2-7,.,CASKSAQTGYEQYF
TRBV6-5,TRBJ1-5,.,CASSYSSTGGDQPQHF
TRBV13,TRBJ1-1,.,CASSLGLGGLEAFF
TRBV9,TRBJ2-5,TRBD2,CASSPASGEETQYF
TRBV6-1,TRBJ2-5,TRBD1,CASRRDRKFQETQYF
TRBV11-2,TRBJ2-7,.,CASSLDPTETSYEQYF
TRBV13,TRBJ2-2,.,CASNPRSTGELFF
TRBV5-1,TRBJ2-5,.,CASSHTGQIETQYF